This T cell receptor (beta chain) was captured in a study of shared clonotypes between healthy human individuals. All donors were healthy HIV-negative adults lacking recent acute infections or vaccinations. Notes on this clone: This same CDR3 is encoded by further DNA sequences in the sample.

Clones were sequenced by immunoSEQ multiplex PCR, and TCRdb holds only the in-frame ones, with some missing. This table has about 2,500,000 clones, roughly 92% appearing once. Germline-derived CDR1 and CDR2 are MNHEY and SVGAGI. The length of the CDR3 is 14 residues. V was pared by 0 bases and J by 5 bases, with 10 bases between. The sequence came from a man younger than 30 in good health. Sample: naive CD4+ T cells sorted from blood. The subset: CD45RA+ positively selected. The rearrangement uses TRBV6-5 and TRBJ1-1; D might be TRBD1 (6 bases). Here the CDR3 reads CASSYSRGGTEAFF. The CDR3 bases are TGTGCCAGCAGTTACTCTAGAGGGGGAACTGAAGCTTTCTTT.